This entry lists 31 T cell receptor beta chains sequenced from one sample in a study of type 1 and type 2 diabetes patients listed by TCRdb under 2016. Sequencer: Illumina MiSeq. For TCRbeta CDR3 amplification, the template was genomic DNA taken from the sorted T cell subsets. The TCRbeta CDR3 region was amplified by multiplex PCR using 30 forward and 13 reverse primers. The public reads were reanalyzed by TCRdb: fastp trimming at Q25, MiXCR alignment, in-frame beta chains only. Under each unique CDR3 protein, matching rows form one entry showing the most common genes and DNA. This sample lists around 300,000 distinct CDR3 sequences; roughly 48% were detected once. The ten largest clones take up approximately 14% of the sample. Sequencing input: peripheral blood mononuclear cells (PBMCs). The receptors come from a man aged 18-30 years with type 2 diabetes.

This chain links TRBV27 with TRBJ2-7; 13 bases line up with TRBD2. TRBJ2-5 matches the DNA end more closely, so the J call is doubtful. Germline loops: CDR1 MNHEY, CDR2 SMNVEV (reference sequence). The CDR3 extends over 19 amino acids. CDR3 nucleotide sequence: TGTGCCAGCAAGCCCGGAGCAGGGGGACTAGCGGGAACCCAAGAGACCCAGTACTTC. Translation: CASKPGAGGLAGTQETQYF.

In its sample, this clonotype was seen a few times. The V and J genes are TRBV6-5 and TRBJ2-7; possible D gene TRBD1, 6 bases. This CDR3 is built from 11 residues. The germline V and J ends were trimmed by 0 bases and 12 bases, with 9 bases remaining between them. Germline values: CDR1 MNHEY, CDR2 SVGAGI. The CDR3 DNA reads as TGTGCCAGCAGTTACTCGGGACAATCGTACTTC. Its protein is CASSYSGQSYF.

This clonotype showed up just a few times. This chain connects TRBV20-1 to TRBJ1-5; D might be TRBD1 (6 bases). Germline assignment: CDR1 DFQATT and CDR2 SNEGSKA (reference sequence). Trimming took off 4 bases at V and 4 bases at J, with 14 bases between the two ends. This CDR3 has 14 residues. CDR3 region: CSATYRAGNQPQHF. The CDR3 nucleotides are TGCAGTGCTACCTACAGGGCAGGGAATCAGCCCCAGCATTTT.

The genes are TRBV30 and TRBJ2-7; 9 bases map to TRBD1. The end of the DNA fits TRBJ2-5 better, so the J call may be wrong. The CDR3 has 14 residues. Germline V lookup: CDR1 GTSNPN, CDR2 SVGIG (reference sequence). DNA for the CDR3: TGTGCCAGCAGTACTCGACAGGGGGAAGAGACCCAGTACTTC. This codes for CASSTRQGEETQYF.

In its sample, this clonotype was seen a few times. The chain is built from TRBV20-1 and TRBJ2-5; the D gene is possibly TRBD2 (6 bases). Trimming took 5 bases from V and 4 from J, leaving 11 bases between them. CDR1 is DFQATT and CDR2 is SNEGSKA in the germline V gene (reference sequence). The CDR3 consists of 12 residues. The CDR3 DNA reads as TGCAGTGCTTATAGACTAGGAGAGACCCAGTACTTC. Protein product: CSAYRLGETQYF.

J is TRBJ1-2 and V is TRBV6-5; 8 bases fit TRBD1. Germline assignment: CDR1 MNHEY and CDR2 SVGAGI. CDR3 length equals 13 residues. Trimming cost V 6 bases and J 5 bases; bases outside gene matches: 5. This chain's CDR3 is CASSRTGLYGYTF. The CDR3 DNA sequence: TGTGCCAGCAGCCGGACAGGGCTATATGGCTACACCTTC.

This clonotype was detected ten times or more. This chain joins TRBV25-1 and TRBJ2-5; 8 bases map to TRBD2. With V trimmed by 3 bases and J by 0 bases, 9 bases remained unmatched. The CDR3 totals 17 residues. Germline V gene sequence: CDR1 MGHDK, CDR2 SYGVNS. CDR3 DNA: TGTGCCAGCAGTGACCCTGCACAACTAGCGGACCAAGAGACCCAGTACTTC. Protein: CASSDPAQLADQETQYF.

The chain carries TRBV28 and TRBJ1-5; D gene unclear. The CDR3 is 18 amino acids. From germline, CDR1 is MDHEN and CDR2 SYDVKM. V lost 2 bases to trimming and J lost 0 bases, with 17 bases between them. The CDR3 protein is CASSLGFGARNSNQPQHF. In DNA form, the CDR3 reads TGTGCCAGCAGTTTAGGGTTTGGCGCAAGAAATAGCAATCAGCCCCAGCATTTT.

With respect to this clonotype: Since the CDR3 does not end with the conserved phenylalanine or tryptophan, this likely comes from a read error. V gene TRBV7-8 combines with J gene TRBJ2-2; tentative D call: TRBD1 (6 bases). The ends were cut back, 5 bases at V and 9 bases at J, with 16 bases in the middle. Germline V gives CDR1 SGHVS, CDR2 FQNEAQ. This CDR3 is 14 amino acids long. CDR3: CASSRTQGYRELFL. DNA for the CDR3: TGTGCCAGCAGCCGAACTCAGGGGTACCGGGAGCTGTTTTTG.

This clonotype was observed a few times. The genes are TRBV7-8 and TRBJ2-1; TRBD2 matches 9 bases. The CDR3 sequence is 18 residues long. The germline V gene encodes CDR1 SGHVS and CDR2 FQNEAQ. The ends lost 1 base at V and 5 bases at J; junction bases unmatched: 12. The CDR3 nucleotides read TGTGCCAGCAGCTTAGTGGGGACTAGCCCATACCGGCACAATGAGCAGTTCTTC. It encodes CASSLVGTSPYRHNEQFF. Full variable domain (remainder filled in from reference TRBV7-8 and TRBJ2-1): GAGVSQSPRYKVAKRGQDVALRCDPISGHVSLFWYQQALGQGPEFLTYFQNEAQLDKSGLPSDRFFAERPEGSVSTLKIQRTQQEDSAVYLCASSLVGTSPYRHNEQFFGPGTRLTVL.

The chain recombines TRBV19 with TRBJ2-2, with 10 bases aligning to TRBD2. The CDR3 has 19 amino acids. Germline V gives CDR1 LNHDA, CDR2 SQIVND (reference sequence). After removal of 1 base from V and 6 bases from J, the junction contained 14 bases not matched to a gene. The CDR3 sequence: CASSIGRSSGAGGPGELFF. The CDR3 nucleotides read TGTGCCAGTAGTATAGGGCGGTCGAGCGGAGCGGGAGGGCCCGGGGAGCTGTTTTTT.

As regards this clonotype: This may be a read error, as it is one base from a much larger clone. V gene TRBV15 combines with J gene TRBJ2-7; TRBD1 matches at 8 bases. The CDR3 is made up of 16 amino acids. Germline CDR1 LNHNV, CDR2 YYDKDF (reference sequence). CDR3 nucleotides: TGTGCCACCAGCAGAGGTCCCGATGGACAGGGAGGCGAGCAGCACTTC. Its protein is CATSRGPDGQGGEQHF.

This clonotype was picked up a small number of times. This chain's CDR3 is CASSMAIATNEKLFF. The CDR3 bases are TGTGCCAGTAGTATGGCGATAGCTACTAATGAAAAACTGTTTTTT. The rearrangement links TRBV19 to TRBJ1-4; no clear D. Trimming took 3 bases from V and 2 from J, leaving 10 bases between them. This CDR3 contains 15 residues. Germline values: CDR1 LNHDA, CDR2 SQIVND (reference sequence).

In its sample, this clonotype was seen a few times. The chain is built from TRBV2 and TRBJ2-7, with TRBD2 as a possible D gene (6 bases). V was clipped by 6 bases and J by 2 bases, with 17 bases between them. The CDR3 sequence is 15 residues long. Germline-derived CDR1 and CDR2 are SNHLY and FYNNEI. CDR3 DNA sequence: TGTGCCAGCAGCCCCGGGATAGCGGAGACCTACGAGCAGTACTTC. Protein: CASSPGIAETYEQYF.

V is TRBV5-1 and J is TRBJ1-6; perhaps TRBD1 as D (5 bases). The CDR3 covers 17 residues. Germline V lookup: CDR1 SGHRS, CDR2 YFSETQ. V was pared by 4 bases and J by 8 bases, with 22 bases between. CDR3 sequence: CASSMGVRAPLYSPLHF. The CDR3 region has the DNA TGCGCCAGCAGCATGGGGGTCAGGGCGCCCCTTTATTCACCCCTCCACTTT.

J is TRBJ1-1 and V is TRBV4-3, with D unclear. This CDR3 comprises 15 residues. The V end lost 1 base, the J end lost 1 base, and 10 bases lay between the germline ends. Per germline, CDR1 LGHNA and CDR2 YSLEER. The chain's CDR3 is CASSQVNTANTEAFF. CDR3 DNA: TGCGCCAGCAGCCAAGTGAATACGGCGAACACTGAAGCTTTCTTT.

This sequence joins TRBV19 and TRBJ2-2; D might be TRBD1 (6 bases). V lost 2 bases and J 5 bases, leaving 6 bases between the germline ends. This CDR3 contains 13 residues. Germline V gives CDR1 LNHDA, CDR2 SQIVND (reference sequence). The CDR3 region has the DNA TGTGCCAGTAGTATAAGGGGGACCGGGGAGCTGTTTTTT. Protein: CASSIRGTGELFF.

This clonotype was counted between two and nine times. V usage is TRBV19 and J usage is TRBJ1-2; D not resolved. The V gene's germline CDR1 is LNHDA and CDR2 SQIVND (reference sequence). CDR3 length: 14 amino acids. The germline V and J ends were trimmed by 4 bases and 5 bases, with 14 bases remaining between them. The CDR3 region is CASSKDDGFYGYTF. The CDR3 DNA reads as TGTGCCAGTAGTAAGGACGACGGTTTTTATGGCTACACCTTC.

This chain joins TRBV6-1 and TRBJ2-7, with a tentative D call TRBD2 (5 bases). CDR1 and CDR2 from the germline V gene are MNHNS and SASEGT. The CDR3 runs to 13 residues. V lost 2 bases to trimming and J lost 6 bases, with 11 bases between them. The CDR3 here is CASSESPGGEQYF. The CDR3 DNA reads as TGTGCCAGCAGTGAAAGCCCCGGAGGCGAGCAGTACTTC.

V and J are TRBV19 and TRBJ1-4; D is unclear. This CDR3 is built from 15 residues. Trimming stripped 5 bases from V and 0 bases from J, with 10 bases between. From germline, CDR1 is LNHDA and CDR2 SQIVND (reference sequence). In nucleotides, the CDR3 is TGTGCCAGTAGTCTGGAATCTGCAACTAATGAAAAACTGTTTTTT. Encoded protein: CASSLESATNEKLFF.

The DNA for the CDR3 is TGCGCCAGCAGCAAACTGGGACAGTCGAACACTGAAGCTTTCTTT. It encodes CASSKLGQSNTEAFF. The genes are TRBV4-1 and TRBJ1-1, with 7 bases matching TRBD1. Trimming removed 5 bases from V and 1 base from J; junction bases left unmatched: 7. CDR3 length: 15 amino acids. The germline V gene encodes CDR1 MGHRA and CDR2 YSYEKL.

This clonotype was recorded a few times. The chain links TRBV2 to TRBJ2-3, with TRBD2 as a possible D gene (6 bases). Germline CDR1 SNHLY, CDR2 FYNNEI. V was cut by 4 bases and J by 4 bases, with 12 bases left in between. This CDR3 has 14 amino acids. CDR3 coding DNA: TGTGCCAGCAGTGCCTTCGGGGGTTCAGATACGCAGTATTTT. Translated, it gives CASSAFGGSDTQYF.

By proportion, this clonotype is large. This chain connects TRBV7-6 to TRBJ1-2; TRBD1 is a possible D gene (5 bases). Trimming cost V 3 bases and J 4 bases, with 15 bases left between them. Looked up from germline, CDR1 is SGHVS and CDR2 is FNYEAQ. The CDR3 totals 15 residues. In nucleotides, the CDR3 is TGTGCCAGCAGCTTGGGTCCCGGGACGGGCTATGGCTACACCTTC. Translating it yields CASSLGPGTGYGYTF.

This clonotype was seen only a few times. The rearrangement links TRBV2 to TRBJ1-6, with 9 bases that match TRBD1. The V gene's germline CDR1 is SNHLY and CDR2 FYNNEI. The CDR3 extends over 16 amino acids. Germline trimming cut 5 bases from V and 7 bases from J; bases unmatched to any gene: 9. The CDR3 DNA is TGTGCCAGCAGTCCCGGGACAGGGACCAGGAATTCACCCCTCCACTTT. This sequence encodes CASSPGTGTRNSPLHF.

The V call is TRBV13, the J call TRBJ1-6; 7 nucleotides line up with TRBD1. There are 13 residues in the CDR3. Unmatched junction bases numbered 8, after V lost 10 bases and J lost 8 bases. CDR1 is PRHDT, CDR2 FYEKMQ, per germline (reference sequence). The CDR3 region is CAISDREDSPLHF. CDR3 DNA sequence: TGTGCCATCAGTGACAGGGAAGATTCACCCCTCCACTTT.

The rearrangement links TRBV2 to TRBJ1-1; the D is unclear. Germline CDR1 reads SNHLY; CDR2 reads FYNNEI. This CDR3 is 13 amino acids long. Trimming removed 7 bases from V and 4 bases from J, with 13 bases in between. CDR3 amino acids: CASIPMGTTEAFF. The CDR3 DNA reads as TGTGCCAGCATTCCGATGGGTACCACTGAAGCTTTCTTT. The whole variable domain, remainder taken from reference TRBV2 and TRBJ1-1, is EPEVTQTPSHQVTQMGQEVILRCVPISNHLYFYWYRQILGQKVEFLVSFYNNEISEKSEIFDDQFSVERPDGSNFTLKIRSTKLEDSAMYFCASIPMGTTEAFFGQGTRLTVV.

Here the CDR3 DNA reads TGTGCCAGCAGTGATTTCGGGACAGGGATATATGGCTACACCTTC. Translation gives CASSDFGTGIYGYTF. J is TRBJ1-2 and V is TRBV2; 9 bases align to TRBD1. With 3 bases clipped from V and 5 bases from J, the junction kept 7 bases outside the gene matches. This CDR3 has 15 residues. Looked up from germline, CDR1 is SNHLY and CDR2 is FYNNEI.

This clonotype was seen at least ten times. The CDR3 loop is CASSDGDGQPQHF. The CDR3 DNA sequence: TGTGCCAGCAGTGACGGTGACGGGCAGCCCCAGCATTTT. The V call is TRBV6-4, the J call TRBJ1-5; D remains ambiguous. V was cut by 2 bases and J by 7 bases, with 9 bases left in between. From germline, CDR1 is MRHNA and CDR2 SNTAGT. The CDR3 extends over 13 amino acids.

This clonotype occurred a few times. The V gene is TRBV29-1, the J gene TRBJ1-1, with D perhaps matching TRBD1 (5 bases). This CDR3 comprises 11 residues. From germline, CDR1 is SQVTM and CDR2 ANQGSEA. V was shortened by 0 bases and J by 7 bases, with 6 bases between the two germline ends. The DNA for the CDR3 is TGCAGCGTTGAAGATAGGGGTGAAGCTTTCTTT. The encoded protein is CSVEDRGEAFF.

The chain links TRBV7-8 to TRBJ1-6; TRBD1 might be the D (6 bases). There are 16 residues in the CDR3. Trimming left V 5 bases short and J 7 bases short, with 18 bases between. CDR1 is SGHVS and CDR2 is FQNEAQ in the germline V gene. The CDR3 coding sequence is TGTGCCAGCAGCGAGTCCGGGGGGACAAGCAATTCACCCCTCCACTTT. Protein: CASSESGGTSNSPLHF.

The chain recombines TRBV4-1 with TRBJ2-7, with 7 bases that match TRBD1. The germline CDR1 and CDR2 sequences are MGHRA and YSYEKL. V lost 4 bases and J lost 2; bases outside the gene matches: 5. The CDR3 loop spans 14 amino acids. The CDR3 DNA reads as TGCGCCAGCAGCCCTAACACAGGGGCCTACGAGCAGTACTTC. Protein sequence: CASSPNTGAYEQYF.